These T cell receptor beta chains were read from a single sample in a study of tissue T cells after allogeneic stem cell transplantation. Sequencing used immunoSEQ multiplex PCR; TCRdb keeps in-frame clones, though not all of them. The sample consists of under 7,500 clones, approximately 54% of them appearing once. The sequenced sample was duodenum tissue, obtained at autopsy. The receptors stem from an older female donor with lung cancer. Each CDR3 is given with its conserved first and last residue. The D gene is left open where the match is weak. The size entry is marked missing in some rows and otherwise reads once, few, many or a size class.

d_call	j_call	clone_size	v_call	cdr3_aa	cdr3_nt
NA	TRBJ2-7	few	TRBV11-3	CASSLSVYEQYF	TGTGCCAGCAGCTTAAGCGTCTACGAGCAGTACTTC
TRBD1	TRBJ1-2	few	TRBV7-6	CASSPGQGIDYGYTF	TGTGCCAGCAGCCCAGGACAGGGAATAGACTATGGCTACACCTTC
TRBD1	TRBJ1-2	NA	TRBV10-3	CAISAGTGNGYTF	TGTGCCATCAGTGCGGGGACAGGGAACGGCTACACCTTC
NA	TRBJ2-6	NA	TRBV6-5	CASSRQDSGANVLTF	TGTGCCAGCAGCAGACAGGACTCTGGGGCCAACGTCCTGACTTTC
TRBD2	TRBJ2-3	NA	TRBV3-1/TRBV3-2	CASSRGPSGPDTQYF	TGTGCCAGCAGTCGAGGGCCTAGCGGGCCAGATACGCAGTATTTT
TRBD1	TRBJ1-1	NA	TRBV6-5	CASSYEGGGRSFF	TGTGCCAGCAGTTACGAAGGGGGCGGGAGATCTTTCTTT
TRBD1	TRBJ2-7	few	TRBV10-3	CAISPLLRQGEQYF	TGTGCCATCAGTCCATTACTACGACAGGGCGAGCAGTACTTC
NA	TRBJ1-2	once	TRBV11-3	CASSPSRQPYGYTF	TGTGCCAGCAGCCCTAGTCGACAGCCTTATGGCTACACCTTC
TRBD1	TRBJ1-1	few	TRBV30	CAWSSGTGHTEAFF	TGTGCCTGGAGTTCCGGGACAGGGCACACTGAAGCTTTCTTT
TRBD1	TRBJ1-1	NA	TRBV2	CASSEKGQGLTEAFF	TGTGCCAGCAGTGAGAAGGGACAGGGCCTCACTGAAGCTTTCTTT
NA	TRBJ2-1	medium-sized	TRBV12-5	CASGLPLYEQFF	TGTGCTAGTGGTTTGCCTCTTTATGAGCAGTTCTTC
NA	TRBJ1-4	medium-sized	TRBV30	CAWNPGKGNEKLFF	TGTGCCTGGAATCCCGGGAAGGGTAATGAAAAACTGTTTTTT
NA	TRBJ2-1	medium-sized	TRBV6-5	CARQGSPVCNEQFF	TGTGCCAGACAGGGCAGCCCGGTCTGCAATGAGCAGTTCTTC
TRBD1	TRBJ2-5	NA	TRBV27	CASSPVARQGGGETQYF	TGTGCCAGCAGTCCCGTCGCCCGACAGGGGGGGGGCGAGACCCAGTACTTC
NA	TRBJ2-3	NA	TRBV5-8	CASSLVRGAASTDTQYF	TGTGCCAGCAGCTTGGTCAGGGGAGCAGCGAGCACAGATACGCAGTATTTT
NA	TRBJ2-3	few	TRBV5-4	CASSHRQWSGTDTQYF	TGTGCCAGCAGCCACCGACAGTGGAGCGGCACAGATACGCAGTATTTT
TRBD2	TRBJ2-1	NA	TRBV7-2	CASSTRLGSGVAYEQFF	TGTGCCAGCAGCACTCGTCTGGGTAGCGGGGTGGCGTATGAGCAGTTCTTC
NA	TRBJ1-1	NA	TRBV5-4	CASSLPGRGTEAFF	TGTGCCAGCAGCTTGCCGGGACGGGGCACTGAAGCTTTCTTT
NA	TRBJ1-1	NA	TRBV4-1	CASSQDLRNTEAFF	TGCGCCAGCAGCCAAGATCTCAGGAACACTGAAGCTTTCTTT
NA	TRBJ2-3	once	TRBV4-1	CASSQDPMGRGDTQYF	TGCGCCAGCAGCCAAGATCCGATGGGGAGAGGGGATACGCAGTATTTT
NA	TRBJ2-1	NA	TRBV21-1	CASSKGPTSGGPYNEQFF	TGTGCCAGCAGCAAAGGTCCCACTAGCGGGGGGCCGTACAATGAGCAGTTCTTC
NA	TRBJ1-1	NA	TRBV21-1	CASSLKPDRGPEAFF	TGTGCCAGCAGCCTAAAACCGGACAGGGGCCCTGAAGCTTTCTTT
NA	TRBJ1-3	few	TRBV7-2	CASSAWGTVSGNTIYF	TGTGCCAGCAGCGCATGGGGGACGGTCTCTGGAAACACCATATATTTT
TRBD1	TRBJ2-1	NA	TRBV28	CASSFQGAYNEQFF	TGTGCCAGCAGTTTCCAGGGGGCCTACAATGAGCAGTTCTTC
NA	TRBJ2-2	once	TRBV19	CASTSRTNTGELFF	TGTGCCAGTACCAGCAGGACGAACACCGGGGAGCTGTTTTTT
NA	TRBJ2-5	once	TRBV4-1	CASSQERLGPQETQYF	TGCGCCAGCAGCCAAGAAAGATTAGGCCCCCAAGAGACCCAGTACTTC